This TCR beta chain was recorded in a study of T cells after yellow fever vaccination. Only a few counts were recorded for this clonotype. Trimming took 4 bases from V and 1 from J; bases not matched to a gene: 4. The CDR3 is 15 residues long. Germline values: CDR1 SGHRS, CDR2 YFSETQ. TCRdb independently ran MiXCR on the 5' RACE reads; one entry per CDR3 protein. The sample contains roughly 300,000 distinct CDR3 sequences, around 6.8% of which appear only once. The sequences come from PBMCs, collected approximately 40 days after the first yellow fever vaccination. This clonotype was sampled from a man younger than 35 who received the YFV17D yellow fever vaccine. The rearrangement joins TRBV5-1 to TRBJ2-5, with 10 bases matching TRBD2. The CDR3 loop is CASSTSGDLQETQYF. The DNA of the CDR3 is TGCGCCAGCAGCACTAGCGGGGACCTCCAAGAGACCCAGTACTTC.